This T cell receptor (beta chain) derives from a study of CD8 T cells in Susac syndrome. The study, taken as a whole, reports: It was acknowledged in the study that the number of individuals who were included in its TCR sequencing and HLA analysis was relatively small.

As to this clonotype: Its specificity is not known.

A quantity of about 0.5 to 1 ug RNA underwent reverse transcription using random hexamers. Amplification of TCR beta CDR3 was carried out by immunoSEQ multiplex PCR, which covered 54 Vbeta and 13 Jbeta segments. MiXCR, run by TCRdb on the immunoSEQ multiplex PCR reads, gives a single entry per CDR3 protein. The table records 110,000 or so distinct CDR3 sequences, 94% of them present only once. Germline V gives CDR1 SQVTM, CDR2 ANQGSEA. The CDR3 loop spans 13 amino acids. With 7 bases clipped from V and 7 bases from J, the junction kept 6 bases outside the gene matches. The sequenced sample consisted of CD4+ T cells from PBMCs. The TCR originated in a human donor in good health. The chain links TRBV29-1 to TRBJ2-2, with 10 bases that match TRBD2. Written as DNA, the CDR3 is TGCAGCGCAAGCGGGAGGGAGGGCGGGGAGCTGTTTTTT. Its translation: CSASGREGGELFF.